This T cell receptor beta chain emerged from a study of blood T cells in healthy people across ages. Study results and limitations: A roughly linear age-dependent decrease characterized TCR beta diversity per million T cells.

A second PCR, run for roughly 7 to 12 cycles, used a sample-barcoded 5' primer plus a J-beta primer mix. TCRdb recomputed calls from the 5' RACE reads with MiXCR, one row per CDR3 protein. The repertoire holds hundreds of thousands of distinct CDR3 sequences, with approximately 30% as singletons. Trimming shortened V by 5 bases and J by 6 bases, and 14 bases separated the two germline ends. Germline V gives CDR1 DFQATT, CDR2 SNEGSKA (reference sequence). The CDR3 sequence is 13 residues long. This clonotype showed up just a few times. What it recognizes is unknown. The TCR was taken from a woman of 80 years or more in good health. V and J are TRBV20-1 and TRBJ2-1, with D perhaps matching TRBD1 (5 bases). Sequencing used blood. The DNA of the CDR3 is TGCAGTGCTTTTCCTGACAGCCTCAATGAGCAGTTCTTC. This codes for CSAFPDSLNEQFF.